One sample yielded the 10 T cell receptor beta chains listed below, sequenced in a study of T cell responses to AZD1222 COVID-19 vaccine. Method: immunoSEQ multiplex PCR; TCRdb's copy keeps in-frame clones and lacks some. The sample includes over 130,000 clones, 80% to 95% of them seen just once. Here the sequenced sample was peripheral blood, taken 28 days after the second AZD1222 dose. The receptor source for this set is an adult who received the AZD1222 COVID-19 vaccine.

This clone has just one count. The V gene is TRBV18, the J gene TRBJ1-3; D gene uncertain. The CDR3 covers 14 residues. In germline, CDR1 is KGHSH, CDR2 LQKENI. Between the trimmed V and J ends, which lost 3 bases and 1 base, there was a span of 7 bases. CDR3 residues: CASSPTESGNTIYF. The CDR3 DNA follows: TGTGCCAGCTCACCGACGGAGTCTGGAAACACCATATATTTT.

The rearrangement joins TRBV27 to TRBJ1-5; TRBD1 might be the D (6 bases). Germline CDR1 and CDR2: MNHEY and SMNVEV (reference sequence). CDR3 length: 12 amino acids. Trimming stripped 11 bases from V and 7 bases from J, with 15 bases between. The CDR3 spells CACGGARQPQHF. CDR3 coding DNA: TGTGCCTGTGGGGGGGCGCGGCAGCCCCAGCATTTT.

J is TRBJ1-1 and V is TRBV10-3; 9 bases match TRBD1. V lost 11 bases, J lost 3 bases, and 7 bases stayed unmatched. Germline CDR1 is ENHRY and CDR2 is SYGVKD. The CDR3 has 13 amino acids. In DNA, the CDR3 is TGTGCCGCCCGGGACAGGGCTGACACTGAAGCTTTCTTT. The encoded protein is CAARDRADTEAFF.

The chain has TRBV5-1 and TRBJ2-1; 8 nucleotides match TRBD2. This CDR3 spans 14 amino acids. Trimming cost V 5 bases and J 9 bases; bases outside gene matches: 10. Germline V gene sequence: CDR1 SGHRS, CDR2 YFSETQ. The CDR3 loop reads CASSAPGLVLEQFF. CDR3 in DNA: TGCGCCAGCAGTGCTCCGGGACTAGTTCTTGAGCAGTTCTTC. The whole variable domain, filled in from reference TRBV5-1 and TRBJ2-1, reads KAGVTQTPRYLIKTRGQQVTLSCSPISGHRSVSWYQQTPGQGLQFLFEYFSETQRNKGNFPGRFSGRQFSNSRSEMNVSTLELGDSALYLCASSAPGLVLEQFFGPGTRLTVL.

V usage is TRBV5-1 and J usage is TRBJ2-3, with 8 positions matching TRBD1. The CDR3 runs to 15 residues. J gave up 0 bases and V 4 bases, and 4 bases lay outside the gene matches. Germline V gives CDR1 SGHRS, CDR2 YFSETQ. The CDR3 DNA reads TGCGCCAGCAGCCTGACAGGGGCTAGCACAGATACGCAGTATTTT. Its protein is CASSLTGASTDTQYF.

The V call is TRBV7-9, the J call TRBJ2-7; D is perhaps TRBD2 (6 bases). CDR1 is SEHNR and CDR2 is FQNEAQ in the germline V gene (reference sequence). Trimming took 1 base from V and 5 from J, leaving 15 bases between them. CDR3 length: 15 residues. CDR3 bases: TGTGCCAGCAGCTTAGTACAGGAGGGTTTCAACGAGCAGTACTTC. The encoded protein is CASSLVQEGFNEQYF.

The V and J genes are TRBV6-5 and TRBJ2-7; a possible D gene is TRBD2 (5 bases). CDR3 size: 13 residues. CDR1 is MNHEY, CDR2 SVGAGI, per germline. V was cut by 5 bases and J by 7 bases, with 15 bases left in between. This chain's CDR3 is CASSPRIRGEQYF. In nucleotides, the CDR3 is TGTGCCAGCAGTCCCCGCATCCGGGGTGAGCAGTACTTC.

The rearrangement joins TRBV10-1 to TRBJ1-1; a possible D gene is TRBD1 (6 bases). V was shortened by 3 bases and J by 3 bases, with 8 bases between the two germline ends. The CDR3 loop spans 13 amino acids. Germline CDR1 reads WNHNN; CDR2 reads SYGVQD (reference sequence). This CDR3 is CASSEEGDTEAFF. CDR3 DNA sequence: TGCGCCAGCAGTGAAGAGGGGGACACTGAAGCTTTCTTT.

The chain has TRBV6-1 and TRBJ2-7, with D maybe TRBD1 (5 bases). In germline, CDR1 is MNHNS, CDR2 SASEGT. V was shortened by 1 base and J by 5 bases, with 12 bases between the two germline ends. CDR3 length: 14 residues. The CDR3 DNA reads as TGTGCCAGCAGTGAAGGGGGCAGGTCCCACGAGCAGTACTTC. It encodes CASSEGGRSHEQYF.

Here the CDR3 DNA reads TGTGCCAGCAGTTTAGGGGGGGCAAAAGGCTACACCTTC. Translation: CASSLGGAKGYTF. The chain has TRBV27 and TRBJ1-2; TRBD1 might be the D (6 bases). V lost 2 bases, J lost 8 bases, and 12 bases lay in between. The CDR3 sequence is 13 residues long. CDR1 and CDR2 from the germline V gene are MNHEY and SMNVEV (reference sequence).